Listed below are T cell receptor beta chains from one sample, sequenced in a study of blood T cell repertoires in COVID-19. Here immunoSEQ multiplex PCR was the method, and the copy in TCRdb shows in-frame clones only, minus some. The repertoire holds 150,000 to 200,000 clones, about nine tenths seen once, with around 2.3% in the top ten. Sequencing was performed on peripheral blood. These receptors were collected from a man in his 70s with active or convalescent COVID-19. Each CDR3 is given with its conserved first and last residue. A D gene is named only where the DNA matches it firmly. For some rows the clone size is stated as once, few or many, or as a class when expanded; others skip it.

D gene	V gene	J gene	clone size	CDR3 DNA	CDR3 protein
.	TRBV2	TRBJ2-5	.	TGTGCCAGCAGTATAACAGGAGAGACCCAGTACTTC	CASSITGETQYF
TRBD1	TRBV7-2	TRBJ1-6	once	TGTGCCAGCAGCTTAGCCCTTGGACAGGGCAATAATTCACCCCTCCACTTT	CASSLALGQGNNSPLHF
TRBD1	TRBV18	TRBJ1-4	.	TGTGCCAGCTCACCAGACAGGGATAGAAGTGAAAAACTGTTTTTT	CASSPDRDRSEKLFF
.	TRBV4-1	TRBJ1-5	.	TGCGCCAGCAGCCAGACATTAGAGTATCAGCCCCAGCATTTT	CASSQTLEYQPQHF
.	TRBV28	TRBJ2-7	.	TGTGCCAGCAGCCTGTCCTCGAGGTCCTACGAGCAGTACTTC	CASSLSSRSYEQYF
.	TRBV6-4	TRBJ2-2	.	TGTGCCAGCAGGAAAGACCAGGGGTCCGGGGAGCTGTTTTTT	CASRKDQGSGELFF
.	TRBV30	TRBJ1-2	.	TGTGCCTGGAGTGTAAGAGGAGCCGGCTACACCTTC	CAWSVRGAGYTF
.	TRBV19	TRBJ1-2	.	TGTGCCAGTAGTCCCGCGACAGGTTCTAACTATGGCTACACCTTC	CASSPATGSNYGYTF
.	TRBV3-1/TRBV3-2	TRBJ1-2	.	TGTGCCAGCAGCCAAGATCATACAGGGCTCTATGGCTACACCTTC	CASSQDHTGLYGYTF
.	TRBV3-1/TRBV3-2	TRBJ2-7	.	TGTGCCAGCAGCAACAACTACGAGCAGTACTTC	CASSNNYEQYF
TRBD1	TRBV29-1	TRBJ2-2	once	TGCAGCGTCAGAACCGGGACAGGGAACACCGGGGAGCTGTTTTTT	CSVRTGTGNTGELFF
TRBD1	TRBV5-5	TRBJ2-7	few	TGTGCCAGCAGCCCGGTCCTGGGGACAGGGGGCTACGAGCAGTACTTC	CASSPVLGTGGYEQYF
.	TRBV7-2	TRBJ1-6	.	TGTGCCAGCAGCTTACAGGGGCCTTATTCACCCCTCCACTTT	CASSLQGPYSPLHF
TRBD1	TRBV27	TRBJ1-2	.	TGTGCCAGCAGTCCGAGACCGGGACAGGGGGCGGAGGGCTACACCTTC	CASSPRPGQGAEGYTF
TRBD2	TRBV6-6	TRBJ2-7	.	TGTGCCAGCAGTCAACCGGGACTAGCGGGGGCTGGCTACGAGCAGTACTTC	CASSQPGLAGAGYEQYF
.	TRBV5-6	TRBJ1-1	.	TGTGCCAGCAGCTCGGGGGGCACTGAAGCTTTCTTT	CASSSGGTEAFF
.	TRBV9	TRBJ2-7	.	TGTGCCAGCAGCCCAACAGGCTACGAGCAGTACTTC	CASSPTGYEQYF
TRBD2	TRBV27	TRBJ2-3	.	TGTGCCAGCAGCCTCGGACTAGCGGTTCCCCGCACAGATACGCAGTATTTT	CASSLGLAVPRTDTQYF
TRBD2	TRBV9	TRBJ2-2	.	TGTGCCAGCAGGTCCGGGGGGGACACCGGGGAGCTGTTTTTT	CASRSGGDTGELFF
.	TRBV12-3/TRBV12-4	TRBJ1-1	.	TGTGCCAGCATTGTATCGGTGAACACTGAAGCTTTCTTT	CASIVSVNTEAFF
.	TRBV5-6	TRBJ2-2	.	TGTGCCAGCAGCTTTTTAGCCCCCAGGCAGGGAAGTACCGGGGAGCTGTTTTTT	CASSFLAPRQGSTGELFF
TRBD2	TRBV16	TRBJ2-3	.	TGTGCCAGCAGCCAACCGGGACTAGCGGCAGGGGATACGCAGTATTTT	CASSQPGLAAGDTQYF
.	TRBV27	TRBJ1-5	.	TGTGCCAGCAGAGGGCCAGATACGGGGGGCAATCAGCCCCAGCATTTT	CASRGPDTGGNQPQHF
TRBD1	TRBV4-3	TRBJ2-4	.	TGCGCCAGCAGCCCAGAGCCGACAGGGGGCGGGAAAGCCATTCAGTACTTC	CASSPEPTGGGKAIQYF
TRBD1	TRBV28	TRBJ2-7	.	TGTGCCAGCCAAATTACAGGGGGCATTTACGAGCAGTACTTC	CASQITGGIYEQYF
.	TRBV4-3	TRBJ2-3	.	TGCGCCAGCAGCGTCGCACTTGTGGGGACTAGCACAGATACGCAGTATTTT	CASSVALVGTSTDTQYF
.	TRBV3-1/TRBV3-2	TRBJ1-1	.	TGTGCCAGCAGCGCTCAAGGACACATGAACACTGAAGCTTTCTTT	CASSAQGHMNTEAFF
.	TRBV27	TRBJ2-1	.	TGTGCCAGCCGGACTACTTGGGATGAGCAGTTCTTC	CASRTTWDEQFF
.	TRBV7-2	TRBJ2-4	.	TGTGCCAGCAGCTTAACAGGGTCCCTCGCGGGCAAAAACATTCAGTACTTC	CASSLTGSLAGKNIQYF
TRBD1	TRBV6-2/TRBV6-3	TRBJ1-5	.	TGTGCCAGCAGTTCAACAGGGGGCGGTCAGCCCCAGCATTTT	CASSSTGGGQPQHF
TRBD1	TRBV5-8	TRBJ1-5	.	TGTGCCAGCAGCTTTAGAGGGGGCGGGCATCAGCCCCAGCATTTT	CASSFRGGGHQPQHF
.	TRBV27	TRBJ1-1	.	TGTGCCAGCAGGCCCAGGGGCCGCCCGAACACTGAAGCTTTCTTT	CASRPRGRPNTEAFF
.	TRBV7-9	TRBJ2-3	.	TGTGCCAGCAGCGGACTGGCCCCAGATACGCAGTATTTT	CASSGLAPDTQYF
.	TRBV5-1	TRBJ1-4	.	TGCGCCAGCAGCTTAGCAGGGTCTACTAATGAAAAACTGTTTTTT	CASSLAGSTNEKLFF
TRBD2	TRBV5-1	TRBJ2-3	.	TGCGCCAGCAGCCCACGGACTAGCTTCACAGATACGCAGTATTTT	CASSPRTSFTDTQYF
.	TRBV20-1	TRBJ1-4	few	TGCAGTGCCACCCAACTGGAAAAACTGTTTTTT	CSATQLEKLFF
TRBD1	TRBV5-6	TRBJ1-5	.	TGTGCCAGCAGCGCCGGACAGGGTTGGAATCAGCCCCAGCATTTT	CASSAGQGWNQPQHF
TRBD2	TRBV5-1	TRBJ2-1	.	TGCGCCAGCAGCTTGGGTGGACTAGCGGAAATGTACAATGAGCAGTTCTTC	CASSLGGLAEMYNEQFF
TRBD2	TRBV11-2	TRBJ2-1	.	TGTGCCAGCAGCCGAGGCGCGGGGGGGCCGAGTGAGCAGTTCTTC	CASSRGAGGPSEQFF
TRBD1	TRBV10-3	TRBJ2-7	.	TGTGCCATCAGTGACCGGGACAGGGGCTACGAGCAGTACTTC	CAISDRDRGYEQYF
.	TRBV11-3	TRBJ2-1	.	TGTGCCAGCACGGGCTTAAGGGGGTGGAACAATGAGCAGTTCTTC	CASTGLRGWNNEQFF
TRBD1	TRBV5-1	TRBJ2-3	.	TGCGCCAGCAGCTTACAGGGGGCCCCAGATACGCAGTATTTT	CASSLQGAPDTQYF
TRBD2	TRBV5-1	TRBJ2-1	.	TGCGCCAGCAGCTTGGCCGCTAGCGGGGGGGCTTACAATGAGCAGTTCTTC	CASSLAASGGAYNEQFF
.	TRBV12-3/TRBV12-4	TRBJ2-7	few	TGTGCCAGCAGTTCTCTCCGAGGGTACGAGCAGTACTTC	CASSSLRGYEQYF
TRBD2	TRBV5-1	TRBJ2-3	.	TGCGCCAGCAGGGCTAGCGGGGGTATCGCTATCACAGATACGCAGTATTTT	CASRASGGIAITDTQYF